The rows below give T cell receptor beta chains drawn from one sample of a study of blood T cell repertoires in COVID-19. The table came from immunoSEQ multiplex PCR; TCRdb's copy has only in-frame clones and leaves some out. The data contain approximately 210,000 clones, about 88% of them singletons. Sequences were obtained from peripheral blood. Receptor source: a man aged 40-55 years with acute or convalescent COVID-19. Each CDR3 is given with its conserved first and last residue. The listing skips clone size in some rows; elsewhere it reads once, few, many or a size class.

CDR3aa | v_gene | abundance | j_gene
CASSEGAVNPDTQYF | TRBV2 | NA | TRBJ2-3
CASTGTSLPEQYF | TRBV6-6 | NA | TRBJ2-7
CASSPGTGSGNQPQHF | TRBV18 | NA | TRBJ1-5
CASSIVPPEAGFFYEQYF | TRBV19 | NA | TRBJ2-7
CASRGDRNTEAFF | TRBV6-5 | NA | TRBJ1-1
CASSGQGLYEQYF | TRBV19 | NA | TRBJ2-7
CAISGGTSGRNTGELFF | TRBV10-3 | NA | TRBJ2-2
CATSAPLDTQYF | TRBV24-1 | NA | TRBJ2-3
CASSLAGGSAFF | TRBV12-3/TRBV12-4 | NA | TRBJ1-1
CASSGTSGGYNEQFF | TRBV6-4 | NA | TRBJ2-1
CASSYSTGTAKQPQHF | TRBV6-6 | NA | TRBJ1-5
CASSYPARAEAFF | TRBV28 | NA | TRBJ1-1
CASSIRRNEAFF | TRBV19 | once | TRBJ1-1
CASSLDAGSRGYNEQFF | TRBV7-9 | NA | TRBJ2-1
CASSSGQGRWETQYF | TRBV11-2 | NA | TRBJ2-5
CASSEVVPQGEGEAFF | TRBV2 | NA | TRBJ1-1
CAISEAAGETQYF | TRBV10-3 | NA | TRBJ2-5